This TCR beta chain is drawn from a study of shared clonotypes between healthy human individuals. Some clones are missing from TCRdb's copy, which holds only in-frame ones; the method was immunoSEQ multiplex PCR. This table has millions of clones, approximately 95% appearing once. Study-wide findings and caveats: Shared across a few donors were roughly 5.3% of the naive CD4 clonotypes. Memory subsets generally showed smaller estimated richness than naive subsets did.

Trimming removed 6 bases from V and 1 base from J, with 16 bases in between. CDR3 size: 15 residues. CDR1 is MNHEY and CDR2 is SVGAGI in the germline V gene. This clone was seen just once. What it recognizes is unknown. Material for sequencing was naive CD4+ T cells sorted from blood. As for subset: CD45RA+ positively selected. This TCR came from a man aged 18 to 35 in good health. V usage is TRBV6-5 and J usage is TRBJ2-7; the D gene is possibly TRBD2 (6 bases). The CDR3 reads CASSFPSGGSYEQYF. As DNA, the CDR3 is TGTGCCAGCAGCTTCCCATCCGGAGGGTCCTACGAGCAGTACTTC.